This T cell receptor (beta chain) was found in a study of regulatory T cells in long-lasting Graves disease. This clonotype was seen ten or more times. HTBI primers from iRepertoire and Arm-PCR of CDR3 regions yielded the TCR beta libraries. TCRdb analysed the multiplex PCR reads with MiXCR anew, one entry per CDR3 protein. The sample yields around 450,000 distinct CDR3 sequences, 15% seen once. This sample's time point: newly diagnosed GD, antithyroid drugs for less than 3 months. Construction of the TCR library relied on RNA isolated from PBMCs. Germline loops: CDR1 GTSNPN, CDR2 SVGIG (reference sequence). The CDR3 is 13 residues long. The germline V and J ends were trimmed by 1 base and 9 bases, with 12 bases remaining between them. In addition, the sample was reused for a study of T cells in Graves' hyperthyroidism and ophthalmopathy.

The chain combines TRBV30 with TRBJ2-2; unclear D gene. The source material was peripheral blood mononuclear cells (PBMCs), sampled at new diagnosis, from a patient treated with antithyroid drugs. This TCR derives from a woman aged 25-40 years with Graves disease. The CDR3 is CAWSATPFWELFF. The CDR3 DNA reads TGTGCCTGGAGTGCGACTCCTTTCTGGGAGCTGTTTTTT.